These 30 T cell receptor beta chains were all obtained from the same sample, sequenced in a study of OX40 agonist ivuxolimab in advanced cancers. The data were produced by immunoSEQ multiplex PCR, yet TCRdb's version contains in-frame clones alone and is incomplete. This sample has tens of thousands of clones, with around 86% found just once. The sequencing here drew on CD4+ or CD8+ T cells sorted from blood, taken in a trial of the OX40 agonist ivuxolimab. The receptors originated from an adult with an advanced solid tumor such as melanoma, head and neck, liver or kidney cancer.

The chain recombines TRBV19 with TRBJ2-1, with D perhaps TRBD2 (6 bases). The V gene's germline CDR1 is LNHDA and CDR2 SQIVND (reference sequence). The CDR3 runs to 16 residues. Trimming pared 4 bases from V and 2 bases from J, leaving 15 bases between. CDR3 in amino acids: CASSTLGGRPYNEQFF. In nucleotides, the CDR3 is TGTGCCAGTAGTACCTTGGGGGGACGACCCTACAATGAGCAGTTCTTC.

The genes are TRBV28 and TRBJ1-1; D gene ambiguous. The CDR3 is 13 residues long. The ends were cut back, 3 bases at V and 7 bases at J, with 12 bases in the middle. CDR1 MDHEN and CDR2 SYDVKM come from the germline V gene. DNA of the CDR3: TGTGCCAGCAGTTTTAGTAACAGCGTTGAAGCTTTCTTT. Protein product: CASSFSNSVEAFF.

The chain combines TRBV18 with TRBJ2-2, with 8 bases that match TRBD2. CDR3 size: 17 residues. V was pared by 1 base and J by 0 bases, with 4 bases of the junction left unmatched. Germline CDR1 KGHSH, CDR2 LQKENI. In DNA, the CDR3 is TGTGCCAGCTCACCACTGTTAGCGGGATCGAACACCGGGGAGCTGTTTTTT. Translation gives CASSPLLAGSNTGELFF. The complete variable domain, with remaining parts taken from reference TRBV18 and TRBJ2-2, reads NAGVMQNPRHLVRRRGQEARLRCSPMKGHSHVYWYRQLPEEGLKFMVYLQKENIIDESGMPKERFSAEFPKEGPSILRIQQVVRGDSAAYFCASSPLLAGSNTGELFFGEGSRLTVL.

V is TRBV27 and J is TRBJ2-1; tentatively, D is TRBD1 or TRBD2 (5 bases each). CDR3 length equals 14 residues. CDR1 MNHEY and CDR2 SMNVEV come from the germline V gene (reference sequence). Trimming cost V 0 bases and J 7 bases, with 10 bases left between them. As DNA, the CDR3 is TGTGCCAGCAGTTTATCGATTGGGGGAAATGAGCAGTTCTTC. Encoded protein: CASSLSIGGNEQFF.

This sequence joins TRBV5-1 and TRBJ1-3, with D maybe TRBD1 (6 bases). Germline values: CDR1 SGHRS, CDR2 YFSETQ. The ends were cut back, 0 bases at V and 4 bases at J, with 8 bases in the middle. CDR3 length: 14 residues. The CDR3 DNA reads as TGCGCCAGCAGCTTGGGGACAGAAGGAAACACCATATATTTT. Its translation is CASSLGTEGNTIYF. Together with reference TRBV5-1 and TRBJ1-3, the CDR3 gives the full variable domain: KAGVTQTPRYLIKTRGQQVTLSCSPISGHRSVSWYQQTPGQGLQFLFEYFSETQRNKGNFPGRFSGRQFSNSRSEMNVSTLELGDSALYLCASSLGTEGNTIYFGEGSWLTVV.

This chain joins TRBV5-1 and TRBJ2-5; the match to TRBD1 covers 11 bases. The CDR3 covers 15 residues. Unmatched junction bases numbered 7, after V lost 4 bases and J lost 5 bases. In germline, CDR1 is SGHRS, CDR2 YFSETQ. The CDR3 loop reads CASSRGTGGEETQYF. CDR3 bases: TGCGCCAGCAGCCGGGGGACAGGGGGAGAGGAGACCCAGTACTTC.

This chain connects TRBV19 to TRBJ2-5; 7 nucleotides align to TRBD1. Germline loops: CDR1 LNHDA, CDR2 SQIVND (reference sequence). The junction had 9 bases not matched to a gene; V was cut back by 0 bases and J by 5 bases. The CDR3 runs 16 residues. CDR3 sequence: CASSIDYRGLRETQYF. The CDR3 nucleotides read TGTGCCAGTAGTATAGACTACAGGGGCCTGCGGGAGACCCAGTACTTC.

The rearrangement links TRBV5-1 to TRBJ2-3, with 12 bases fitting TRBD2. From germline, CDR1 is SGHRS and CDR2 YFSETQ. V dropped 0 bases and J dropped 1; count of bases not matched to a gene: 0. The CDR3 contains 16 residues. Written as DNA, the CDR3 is TGCGCCAGCAGCTTGGGGACTAGCGGGGGCACAGATACGCAGTATTTT. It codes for CASSLGTSGGTDTQYF.

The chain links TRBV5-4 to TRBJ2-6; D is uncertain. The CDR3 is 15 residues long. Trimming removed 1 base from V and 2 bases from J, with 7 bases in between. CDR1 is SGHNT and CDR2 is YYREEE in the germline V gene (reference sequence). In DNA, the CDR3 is TGTGCCAGCAGCTTGAGGTCTCCTGGGGCCAACGTCCTGACTTTC. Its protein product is CASSLRSPGANVLTF.

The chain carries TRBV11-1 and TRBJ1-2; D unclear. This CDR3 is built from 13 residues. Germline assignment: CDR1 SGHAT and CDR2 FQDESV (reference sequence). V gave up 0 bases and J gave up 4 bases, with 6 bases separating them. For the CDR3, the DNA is TGTGCCAGCAGCTTAGCCGGAAGCTATGGCTACACCTTC. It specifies CASSLAGSYGYTF. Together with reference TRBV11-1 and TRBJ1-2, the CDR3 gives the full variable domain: EAEVAQSPRYKITEKSQAVAFWCDPISGHATLYWYRQILGQGPELLVQFQDESVVDDSQLPKDRFSAERLKGVDSTLKIQPAELGDSAMYLCASSLAGSYGYTFGSGTRLTVV.

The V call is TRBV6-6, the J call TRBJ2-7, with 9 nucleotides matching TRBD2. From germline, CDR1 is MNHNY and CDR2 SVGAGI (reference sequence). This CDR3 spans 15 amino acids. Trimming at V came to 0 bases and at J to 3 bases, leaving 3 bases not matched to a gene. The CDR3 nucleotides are TGTGCCAGCAGTTACTCTAGCGGGAGAGGCTACGAGCAGTACTTC. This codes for CASSYSSGRGYEQYF.

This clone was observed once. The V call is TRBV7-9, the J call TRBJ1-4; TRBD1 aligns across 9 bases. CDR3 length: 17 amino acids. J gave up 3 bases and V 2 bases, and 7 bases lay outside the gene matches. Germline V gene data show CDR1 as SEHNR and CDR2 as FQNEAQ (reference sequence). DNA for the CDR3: TGTGCCAGCAGCTTACCGGGACAGGGCTCAGCTAATGAAAAACTGTTTTTT. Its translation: CASSLPGQGSANEKLFF.

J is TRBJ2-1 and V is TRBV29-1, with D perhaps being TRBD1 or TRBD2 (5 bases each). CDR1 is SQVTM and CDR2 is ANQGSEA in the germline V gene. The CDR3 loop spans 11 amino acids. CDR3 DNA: TGCACCGTGGGGGTTCTCAATGAGCAGTTCTTC. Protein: CTVGVLNEQFF.

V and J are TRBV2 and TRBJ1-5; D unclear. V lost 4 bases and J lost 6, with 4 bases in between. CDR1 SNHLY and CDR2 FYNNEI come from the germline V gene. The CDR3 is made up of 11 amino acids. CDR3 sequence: CASSVGQPQHF. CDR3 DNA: TGTGCCAGCAGTGTTGGTCAGCCCCAGCATTTT.

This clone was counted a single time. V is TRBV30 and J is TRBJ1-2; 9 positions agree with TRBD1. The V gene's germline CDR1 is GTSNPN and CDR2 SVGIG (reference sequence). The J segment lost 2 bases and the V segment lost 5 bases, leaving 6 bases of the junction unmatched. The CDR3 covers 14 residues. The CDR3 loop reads CAWEGTGRNYGYTF. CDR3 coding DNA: TGTGCCTGGGAAGGGACAGGGAGAAACTATGGCTACACCTTC.

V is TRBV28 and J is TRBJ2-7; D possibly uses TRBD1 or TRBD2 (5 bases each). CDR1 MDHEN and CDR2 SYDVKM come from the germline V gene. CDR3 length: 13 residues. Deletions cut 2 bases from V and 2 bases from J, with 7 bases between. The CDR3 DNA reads TGTGCCAGCAGTTTACAGGGACCCTACGAGCAGTACGTC. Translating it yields CASSLQGPYEQYV.

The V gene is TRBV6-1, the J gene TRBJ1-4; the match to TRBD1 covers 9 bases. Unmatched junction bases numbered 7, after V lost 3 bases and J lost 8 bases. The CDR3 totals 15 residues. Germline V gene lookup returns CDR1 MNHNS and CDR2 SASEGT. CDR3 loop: CASSDGGTGYEKLFF. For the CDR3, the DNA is TGTGCCAGCAGTGATGGCGGGACAGGGTACGAAAAACTGTTTTTT.

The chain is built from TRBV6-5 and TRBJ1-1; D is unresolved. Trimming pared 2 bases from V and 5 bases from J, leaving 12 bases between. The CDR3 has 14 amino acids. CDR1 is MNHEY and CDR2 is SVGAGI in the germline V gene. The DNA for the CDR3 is TGTGCCAGCAGTTACCATGGCGAAAAAACTGAAGCTTTCTTT. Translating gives CASSYHGEKTEAFF.

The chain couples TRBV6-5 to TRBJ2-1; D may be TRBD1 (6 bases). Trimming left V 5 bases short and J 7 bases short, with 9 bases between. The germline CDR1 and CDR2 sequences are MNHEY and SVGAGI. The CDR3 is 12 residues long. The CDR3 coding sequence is TGTGCCAGCAGTAAACAGGGTAATGAGCAGTTCTTC. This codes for CASSKQGNEQFF.

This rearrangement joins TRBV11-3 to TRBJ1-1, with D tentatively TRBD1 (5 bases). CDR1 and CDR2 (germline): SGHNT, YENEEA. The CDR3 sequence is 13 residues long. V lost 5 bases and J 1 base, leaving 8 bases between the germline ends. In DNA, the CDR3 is TGTGCCAGCAGCCTTGGGGGGAACACTGAAGCTTTCTTT. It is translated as CASSLGGNTEAFF.

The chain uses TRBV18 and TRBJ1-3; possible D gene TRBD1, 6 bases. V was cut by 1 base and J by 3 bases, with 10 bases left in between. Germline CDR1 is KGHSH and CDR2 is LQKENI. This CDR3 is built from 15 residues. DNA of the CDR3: TGTGCCAGCTCACCACTACAGGGTAATGGAAACACCATATATTTT. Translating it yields CASSPLQGNGNTIYF.

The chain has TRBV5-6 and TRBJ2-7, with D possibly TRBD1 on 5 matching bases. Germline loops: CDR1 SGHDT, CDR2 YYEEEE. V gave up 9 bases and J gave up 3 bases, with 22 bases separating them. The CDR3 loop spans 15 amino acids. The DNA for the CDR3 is TGTGCCACCTTTAATTCAGGGTTGAAGGTCTACGAGCAGTACTTC. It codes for CATFNSGLKVYEQYF.

CDR3 in DNA: TGCAGCGTTGAAGACCCTTTCCGGTACACAGATACGCAGTATTTT. It encodes CSVEDPFRYTDTQYF. The gene calls are TRBV29-1 and TRBJ2-3; no firm D call. This CDR3 is 15 amino acids long. In germline, CDR1 is SQVTM, CDR2 ANQGSEA. V lost 0 bases to trimming and J lost 2 bases, with 12 bases between them.

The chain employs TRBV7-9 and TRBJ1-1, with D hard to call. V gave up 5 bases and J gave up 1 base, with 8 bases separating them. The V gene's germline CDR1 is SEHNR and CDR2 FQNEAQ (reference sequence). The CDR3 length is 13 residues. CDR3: CASSLRSNTEAFF. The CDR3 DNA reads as TGTGCCAGCAGCCTCAGATCGAACACTGAAGCTTTCTTT.

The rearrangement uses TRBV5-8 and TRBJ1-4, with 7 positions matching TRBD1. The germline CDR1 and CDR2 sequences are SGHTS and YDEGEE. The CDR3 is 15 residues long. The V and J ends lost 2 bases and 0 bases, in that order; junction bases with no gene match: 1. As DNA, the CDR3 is TGTGCCAGCAGCTTCCAGGGGGCAACTAATGAAAAACTGTTTTTT. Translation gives CASSFQGATNEKLFF.

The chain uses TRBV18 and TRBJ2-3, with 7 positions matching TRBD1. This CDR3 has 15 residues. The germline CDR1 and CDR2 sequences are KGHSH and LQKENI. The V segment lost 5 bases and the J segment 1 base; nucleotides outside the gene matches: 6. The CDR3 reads CASSFPGTGTDTQYF. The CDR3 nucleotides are TGTGCCAGCTCATTCCCCGGGACAGGCACAGATACGCAGTATTTT.

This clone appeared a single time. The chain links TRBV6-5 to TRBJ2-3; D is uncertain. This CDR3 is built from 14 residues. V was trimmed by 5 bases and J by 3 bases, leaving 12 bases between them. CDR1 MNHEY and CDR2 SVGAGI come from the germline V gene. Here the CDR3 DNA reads TGTGCCAGCAGTCCGCCGGACGGTACAGATACGCAGTATTTT. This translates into CASSPPDGTDTQYF.

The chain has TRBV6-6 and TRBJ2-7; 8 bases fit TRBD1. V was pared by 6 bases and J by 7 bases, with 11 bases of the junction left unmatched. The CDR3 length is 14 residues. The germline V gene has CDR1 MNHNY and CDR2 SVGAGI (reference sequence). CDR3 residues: CASRPDRANYEQYF. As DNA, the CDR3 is TGTGCCAGCAGGCCGGACAGGGCCAATTATGAGCAGTACTTC.

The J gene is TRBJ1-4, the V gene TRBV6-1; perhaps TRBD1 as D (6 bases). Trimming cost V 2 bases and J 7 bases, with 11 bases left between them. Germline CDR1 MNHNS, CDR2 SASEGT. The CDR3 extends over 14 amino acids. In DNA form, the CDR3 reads TGTGCCAGCAGTGAACAGGGGAGGACTGAAAAACTGTTTTTT. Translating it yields CASSEQGRTEKLFF.

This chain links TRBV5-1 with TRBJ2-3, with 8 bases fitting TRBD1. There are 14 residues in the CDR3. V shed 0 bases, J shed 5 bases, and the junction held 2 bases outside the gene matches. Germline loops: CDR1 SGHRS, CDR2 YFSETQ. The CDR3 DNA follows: TGCGCCAGCAGCTTGGTCGGGACAGGAGATACGCAGTATTTT. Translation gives CASSLVGTGDTQYF.